Each of the 10 T cell receptor beta chains below was sequenced from the same sample in a study of T-cell memory formation after mild COVID-19. TCRdb reanalysed the 5' RACE reads using MiXCR and keeps one entry per CDR3 protein. This sample carries under 400,000 distinct CDR3 sequences, roughly 21% of them seen once, and the ten largest clones take roughly an eighth. The material sequenced was PBMCs or a T cell subset sorted from them (not recorded which). The receptors originated from an adult woman who had mild COVID-19 (a few samples of this study predate the infection). Cell type and time point are not known.

As to this clonotype: This clone may be a read error of a much larger clone one base away. The V gene is TRBV7-2, the J gene TRBJ2-1; 8 positions agree with TRBD2. In germline, CDR1 is SGHTA, CDR2 FQGNSA. This CDR3 has 12 amino acids. V was pared by 10 bases and J by 10 bases, with 9 bases of the junction left unmatched. CDR3 in amino acids: CAIRGLAHEQFF. DNA for the CDR3: TGTGCCATCAGAGGACTAGCACACGAGCAGTTCTTC.

This clonotype was seen only a few times. This chain links TRBV27 with TRBJ1-1, with unresolved D. This CDR3 is built from 14 residues. V was cut by 2 bases and J by 1 base, with 8 bases left in between. Germline-derived CDR1 and CDR2 are MNHEY and SMNVEV (reference sequence). Written as DNA, the CDR3 is TGTGCCAGCAGTTTAATGTCACCGAACACTGAAGCTTTCTTT. Its translation is CASSLMSPNTEAFF.

This chain connects TRBV20-1 to TRBJ2-6, with D hard to call. V was clipped by 1 base and J by 12 bases, with 16 bases between them. CDR1 and CDR2 (germline): DFQATT, SNEGSKA (reference sequence). The CDR3 is 14 residues long. The CDR3 DNA reads as TGCAGTGCTAGAGGTCCCAAGGCCACCTCCGTCCTGACTTTC. The encoded protein is CSARGPKATSVLTF.

This clonotype has more than one count but fewer than ten. The CDR3, as DNA: TGTGCCAGCAGCTTTATAGCCAAAAACATTCAGTACTTC. Translated, it gives CASSFIAKNIQYF. The chain recombines TRBV7-2 with TRBJ2-4; unclear D gene. Germline loops: CDR1 SGHTA, CDR2 FQGNSA. This CDR3 contains 13 residues. The V and J ends lost 3 bases and 0 bases respectively, with 3 bases between them.

This clonotype was counted between two and nine times. The V call is TRBV24-1, the J call TRBJ2-1; 8 bases match TRBD1. The CDR3 spans 13 residues. Losses at the gene ends were 5 bases for V and 11 bases for J; bases not matched to a gene: 7. Germline lookup yields CDR1 KGHDR and CDR2 SFDVKD. The CDR3, as DNA: TGTGCCACCAGTGTCCCAGGGGGCATAAAGCAGTTCTTC. It codes for CATSVPGGIKQFF.

The chain links TRBV12-3 or TRBV12-4 to TRBJ2-2, with 10 positions matching TRBD2. The CDR3 covers 15 residues. Trimming cost V 5 bases and J 5 bases; bases outside gene matches: 5. The chain's CDR3 is CASSERGGPTGELFF. In DNA, the CDR3 is TGTGCCAGCAGTGAGCGGGGGGGCCCGACCGGGGAGCTGTTTTTT.

This clonotype was found a few times. This chain links TRBV4-1 with TRBJ2-2; D is unresolved. The V and J ends lost 6 bases and 5 bases respectively, with 19 bases between them. This CDR3 comprises 16 residues. From germline, CDR1 is MGHRA and CDR2 YSYEKL. Written as DNA, the CDR3 is TGCGCCAGCAGGGATTTAACGACTGGGCCGACCGGGGAGCTGTTTTTT. Protein sequence: CASRDLTTGPTGELFF.

This clonotype was observed a handful of times. The rearrangement joins TRBV6-2 or TRBV6-3 to TRBJ2-7, with D possibly matching TRBD2 (6 bases). CDR1 is MNHEY and CDR2 is SVGEGT in the germline V gene. Trimming stripped 8 bases from V and 2 bases from J, with 10 bases between. CDR3 length: 12 residues. CDR3 region: CASDSGPYEQYF. The CDR3 nucleotides read TGTGCCAGCGATAGCGGCCCCTACGAGCAGTACTTC.

In nucleotides, the CDR3 is TGTGCCAGCTCACCAATTGAGGGACGCTATGGCTACACCTTC. Translated, it gives CASSPIEGRYGYTF. The chain recombines TRBV18 with TRBJ1-2; TRBD1 might be the D (5 bases). V was cut by 2 bases and J by 4 bases, with 11 bases left in between. This CDR3 comprises 14 residues. Germline assignment: CDR1 KGHSH and CDR2 LQKENI.

A few counts support this clonotype. V is TRBV3-1 and J is TRBJ1-1; D unclear. The germline V gene encodes CDR1 LGHDT and CDR2 YNNKEL (reference sequence). Trimming pared 3 bases from V and 7 bases from J, leaving 6 bases between. CDR3 length: 11 amino acids. The CDR3 nucleotides are TGTGCCAGCAGCCAGTTTTATGAAGCTTTCTTT. Translation gives CASSQFYEAFF.